This T cell receptor beta chain came from a study of CD8 T cells in ankylosing spondylitis. This clonotype has at least ten counts. Its target is not known. Study-level points and caveats: In reactive arthritis synovial fluid and blood, some motif variants had been reported before.

TCRdb reanalysed the 5' RACE reads using MiXCR and keeps one entry per CDR3 protein. The sample has around 150,000 distinct CDR3 sequences; approximately 10% are singletons. Germline CDR1 and CDR2: SGHAT and FQNNGV. Trimming pared 4 bases from V and 4 bases from J, leaving 24 bases between. This CDR3 has 18 amino acids. Sequenced: blood, either unsorted or a sorted T cell fraction (not recorded which). This TCR derives from a female donor with ankylosing spondylitis or in good health (not recorded which). The J gene is TRBJ2-3, the V gene TRBV11-2; no clear D gene. In DNA form, the CDR3 reads TGTGCCAGCAGCTCGCCGCCTCCCTCTGCCGACGGAGCAGATACGCAGTATTTT. This translates into CASSSPPPSADGADTQYF.